This TCR beta chain was recorded in a study of shared clonotypes between healthy human individuals. About the research overall: For every donor, three CD4 naive, three CD4 memory, two CD8 naive and one CD8 memory plates were used. Whole-study findings and limits: Clonotypes shared by all four sorted-subset donors had higher generation probabilities than non-shared clonotypes.

Repertoires were generated with immunoSEQ multiplex PCR, while TCRdb's copy carries only in-frame clones and drops some. The data show some 2,100,000 clones, with 85% to 95% seen just once and roughly 1.7% held by the top ten. CD45RO-negative cells were positively selected for CCR7, leaving out terminally differentiated effector memory CD45RA+ cells. This clone was picked up a small number of times. Its antigen is not known. Source material: naive CD8+ T cells from PBMCs. The TCR was taken from a man younger than 35 in good health. Some clones in this sample may be carry-over from other donors' samples.

For the CDR3, the DNA is TGTGCCTGGAGCACACCTGGCACTGAAGCTTTCTTT. Its translation: CAWSTPGTEAFF. The genes are TRBV30 and TRBJ1-1, with D unresolved. V lost 3 bases, J lost 4 bases, and 9 bases lay in between. Germline CDR1 and CDR2: GTSNPN and SVGIG (reference sequence). CDR3 length: 12 amino acids.